A single sample is the source of the 30 T cell receptor beta chains below, sequenced in a study of a mutant IDH1 vaccine in newly diagnosed glioma. This sample's time point: week 23, last vaccination. What each vaccine dose contained was 300 ug of mutant IDH1 20-mer peptide, accompanied by topical imiquimod. Their antigen targets remain unknown. Clones were read by immunoSEQ multiplex PCR, and TCRdb kept only the in-frame ones, dropping some. The top ten clones hold roughly 0.74% of a sample with approximately 79,000 clones, 75% to 90% of them seen once. The source material was PBMCs, sampled from a glioma patient whose treatment included an IDH1 peptide vaccine. The receptors derive from a woman between 45 and 65 years old with glioma.

DNA of the CDR3: TGTGCCAGCAGCGTAGGTGGTAGTAGCCAAGAGACCCAGTACTTC. Its protein is CASSVGGSSQETQYF. The genes are TRBV9 and TRBJ2-5; D is undetermined. V was shortened by 0 bases and J by 1 base, with 10 bases between the two germline ends. The CDR3 consists of 15 residues. CDR1 is SGDLS and CDR2 is YYNGEE in the germline V gene.

The genes are TRBV5-4 and TRBJ1-2, with D unclear. Trimming left V 3 bases short and J 3 bases short, with 12 bases between. Looked up from germline, CDR1 is SGHNT and CDR2 is YYREEE (reference sequence). The CDR3 loop spans 14 amino acids. CDR3 protein: CASSSPRGHYGYTF. The CDR3, as DNA: TGTGCCAGCAGCTCCCCGAGAGGGCACTATGGCTACACCTTC. The full variable domain, in which reference TRBV5-4 and TRBJ1-2 provide the parts outside the CDR3, is ETGVTQSPTHLIKTRGQQVTLRCSSQSGHNTVSWYQQALGQGPQFIFQYYREEENGRGNFPPRFSGLQFPNYSSELNVNALELDDSALYLCASSSPRGHYGYTFGSGTRLTVV.

The genes are TRBV11-2 and TRBJ1-1; D gene unclear. Germline V lookup: CDR1 SGHAT, CDR2 FQNNGV. This CDR3 contains 15 residues. V was shortened by 5 bases and J by 1 base, with 14 bases between the two germline ends. CDR3 sequence (DNA): TGTGCCAGCAGCGCGTTGACGGATCCGAACACTGAAGCTTTCTTT. Its protein product is CASSALTDPNTEAFF.

This chain connects TRBV5-1 to TRBJ2-1; the match to TRBD1 covers 7 bases. Per germline, CDR1 SGHRS and CDR2 YFSETQ. V lost 4 bases, J lost 9 bases, and 7 bases stayed unmatched. The CDR3 spans 13 residues. This CDR3 reads CASSLGTEGEQFF. As DNA, the CDR3 is TGCGCCAGCAGCCTCGGGACAGAGGGTGAGCAGTTCTTC.

The rearrangement uses TRBV5-4 and TRBJ2-5, with D uncertain. CDR1 and CDR2 (germline): SGHNT, YYREEE (reference sequence). V was shortened by 4 bases and J by 3 bases, with 4 bases between the two germline ends. The CDR3 runs 11 residues. The CDR3: CASSGKETQYF. The CDR3 DNA sequence: TGTGCCAGCAGCGGCAAAGAGACCCAGTACTTC. Together with reference TRBV5-4 and TRBJ2-5, the CDR3 gives the full variable domain: ETGVTQSPTHLIKTRGQQVTLRCSSQSGHNTVSWYQQALGQGPQFIFQYYREEENGRGNFPPRFSGLQFPNYSSELNVNALELDDSALYLCASSGKETQYFGPGTRLLVL.

The rearrangement uses TRBV11-2 and TRBJ2-3; 8 bases map to TRBD2. V shed 3 bases, J shed 0 bases, and the junction held 5 bases outside the gene matches. The CDR3 consists of 16 residues. Looked up from germline, CDR1 is SGHAT and CDR2 is FQNNGV. DNA for the CDR3: TGTGCCAGCAGCTTCTACGGGAGGGCCAGCACAGATACGCAGTATTTT. Residues: CASSFYGRASTDTQYF.

Worth noting for this clone: Other DNA sequences in this sample translate to the same CDR3. The rearrangement joins TRBV7-9 to TRBJ2-7; 11 bases align to TRBD1. Germline loops: CDR1 SEHNR, CDR2 FQNEAQ (reference sequence). The CDR3 contains 14 residues. The J segment lost 3 bases and the V segment lost 5 bases, leaving 3 bases of the junction unmatched. CDR3 sequence: CASSLGQGDYEQYF. DNA for the CDR3: TGTGCCAGCAGCCTGGGACAGGGGGACTACGAGCAGTACTTC.

The chain has TRBV7-2 and TRBJ2-2; D gene unclear. From germline, CDR1 is SGHTA and CDR2 FQGNSA. This CDR3 comprises 14 residues. The V gene lost 2 bases and the J gene lost 6 bases, with 10 bases spanning the gap. The CDR3 region is CASSLNLGAGELFF. CDR3 in DNA: TGTGCCAGCAGCTTAAATCTCGGCGCCGGGGAGCTGTTTTTT.

The chain recombines TRBV2 with TRBJ2-3, with 8 positions matching TRBD2. Germline CDR1 and CDR2: SNHLY and FYNNEI. The CDR3 has 15 amino acids. Germline trimming cut 2 bases from V and 1 base from J; bases unmatched to any gene: 2. CDR3 sequence: CASSETSGRTDTQYF. The CDR3 DNA follows: TGTGCCAGCAGTGAAACTAGCGGCCGCACAGATACGCAGTATTTT.

CDR3 coding DNA: TGTGCCAGCTCACCAACGACTAATGAAAAACTGTTTTTT. It yields the protein CASSPTTNEKLFF. This chain links TRBV18 with TRBJ1-4; no firm D call. V shed 2 bases and J shed 2 bases, with 3 bases lying between them. The CDR3 has 13 residues. Germline CDR1 reads KGHSH; CDR2 reads LQKENI.

The chain is built from TRBV28 and TRBJ1-1, with a tentative D call TRBD1 (6 bases). Germline loops: CDR1 MDHEN, CDR2 SYDVKM. The CDR3 runs 15 residues. Trimming shortened V by 7 bases and J by 4 bases, and 19 bases separated the two germline ends. The DNA for the CDR3 is TGTGCCAGCACCCCTGCGGGAGGGGGTGGCACTGAAGCTTTCTTT. As protein: CASTPAGGGGTEAFF.

This chain joins TRBV5-1 and TRBJ2-1; the match to TRBD2 covers 12 bases. Trimming removed 2 bases from V and 9 bases from J; junction bases left unmatched: 6. CDR1 is SGHRS and CDR2 is YFSETQ in the germline V gene. The CDR3 length is 15 residues. The CDR3 loop reads CASSLLAGGDGEQFF. The CDR3 region has the DNA TGCGCCAGCAGCTTACTAGCGGGAGGCGATGGTGAGCAGTTCTTC.

The chain has TRBV6-5 and TRBJ1-5, with D hard to call. The germline V and J ends were trimmed by 2 bases and 5 bases, with 4 bases remaining between them. Germline-derived CDR1 and CDR2 are MNHEY and SVGAGI. The CDR3 has 12 residues. The CDR3 DNA sequence: TGTGCCAGCAGTTACCAGGATCAGCCCCAGCATTTT. This encodes CASSYQDQPQHF.

This sequence joins TRBV5-1 and TRBJ2-3; D not certain. The CDR3 is 12 residues long. Germline loops: CDR1 SGHRS, CDR2 YFSETQ. V was trimmed by 1 base and J by 4 bases, leaving 4 bases between them. CDR3 DNA sequence: TGCGCCAGCAGCTTGTCAGCAGATACGCAGTATTTT. Its translation: CASSLSADTQYF.

A single count supports this clone. The CDR3 bases are TGTGCCAGCAGTTTATCCGCCGATTCTGAAGCTTTCTTT. Amino acids: CASSLSADSEAFF. This rearrangement joins TRBV27 to TRBJ1-1; D uncertain. The CDR3 totals 13 residues. Germline CDR1 MNHEY, CDR2 SMNVEV (reference sequence). Trimming took off 0 bases at V and 6 bases at J, with 8 bases between the two ends.

The chain carries TRBV5-1 and TRBJ2-1, with D possibly matching TRBD1 (5 bases). V dropped 1 base and J dropped 1 base, with 9 bases sitting between them. This CDR3 contains 15 residues. Germline V gene sequence: CDR1 SGHRS, CDR2 YFSETQ. The CDR3 region has the DNA TGCGCCAGCAGCTTGTTAGGGGCATCCTACAATGAGCAGTTCTTC. It encodes CASSLLGASYNEQFF.

This clone was seen a single time. The chain uses TRBV2 and TRBJ2-2; D gene ambiguous. Deletions cut 1 base from V and 4 bases from J, with 10 bases between. Germline CDR1 SNHLY, CDR2 FYNNEI. The CDR3 sequence is 15 residues long. CDR3 amino acids: CASSEGPPGTGELFF. CDR3 DNA sequence: TGTGCCAGCAGTGAAGGGCCTCCGGGCACCGGGGAGCTGTTTTTT.

A word on this clone: Additional DNA sequences in this sample encode the identical CDR3. This rearrangement joins TRBV4-1 to TRBJ2-5; TRBD1 might be the D (6 bases). Trimming took off 0 bases at V and 4 bases at J, with 9 bases between the two ends. Germline V gives CDR1 MGHRA, CDR2 YSYEKL. The CDR3 consists of 14 residues. The CDR3 sequence: CASSQDPRGETQYF. DNA for the CDR3: TGCGCCAGCAGCCAAGATCCCAGGGGAGAGACCCAGTACTTC.

The rearrangement joins TRBV15 to TRBJ2-7; 7 bases are shared with TRBD1. Germline CDR1 reads LNHNV; CDR2 reads YYDKDF (reference sequence). Trimming cost V 3 bases and J 1 base; bases outside gene matches: 3. This CDR3 is built from 14 residues. The CDR3 DNA follows: TGTGCCACCAGCAGGGACAGGAATTCCTACGAGCAGTACTTC. Its translation: CATSRDRNSYEQYF.

This chain joins TRBV15 and TRBJ1-1, with D maybe TRBD1 (5 bases). Trimming shortened V by 4 bases and J by 2 bases, and 11 bases separated the two germline ends. The length of the CDR3 is 14 residues. Germline V gene data show CDR1 as LNHNV and CDR2 as YYDKDF (reference sequence). The CDR3 region is CATSTGYRNTEAFF. CDR3 bases: TGTGCCACCAGCACAGGGTATCGAAACACTGAAGCTTTCTTT.

This chain joins TRBV10-3 and TRBJ1-6; D unresolved. CDR1 is ENHRY, CDR2 SYGVKD, per germline. The CDR3 sequence is 14 residues long. V lost 4 bases and J lost 5, with 9 bases in between. Here the CDR3 DNA reads TGTGCCATCAGTGGGGGAGGGAATAATTCACCCCTCCACTTT. Its protein is CAISGGGNNSPLHF.

The chain joins TRBV6-1 to TRBJ1-4, with D possibly matching TRBD1 (6 bases). The CDR3 consists of 14 residues. V was pared by 5 bases and J by 7 bases, with 14 bases between. Germline V lookup: CDR1 MNHNS, CDR2 SASEGT. The CDR3 DNA reads as TGTGCCAGCAGTTTTACAGGGCGGAGTGAAAAACTGTTTTTT. Its translation: CASSFTGRSEKLFF.

This sequence joins TRBV11-3 and TRBJ2-1; D call uncertain. This CDR3 comprises 15 residues. The V end lost 4 bases, the J end lost 3 bases, and 13 bases lay between the germline ends. Germline CDR1 reads SGHNT; CDR2 reads YENEEA. The CDR3 DNA reads as TGTGCCAGCAGCTCAGGCGCCGGAAACTACAATGAGCAGTTCTTC. Protein product: CASSSGAGNYNEQFF.

The chain joins TRBV29-1 to TRBJ2-5; D uncertain. Gene TRBJ2-7 matches the end of the DNA better, so the J call may be wrong. Germline assignment: CDR1 SQVTM and CDR2 ANQGSEA. This CDR3 region has 12 residues. The CDR3 region is CSVEEQTDEQYF. CDR3 coding DNA: TGCAGCGTTGAAGAGCAGACGGACGAGCAGTACTTC.

This chain's CDR3 is CASSVGEGAREPQHF. The CDR3 bases are TGTGCCAGCAGCGTAGGGGAAGGGGCACGTGAGCCCCAGCATTTT. The chain has TRBV9 and TRBJ1-5; a weak D match, TRBD1 (5 bases). CDR1 is SGDLS, CDR2 YYNGEE, per germline. The CDR3 runs 15 residues. V dropped 0 bases and J dropped 8 bases, with 15 bases sitting between them.

The rearrangement uses TRBV7-2 and TRBJ2-7; the match to TRBD1 covers 7 bases. Germline CDR1 is SGHTA and CDR2 is FQGNSA. V lost 0 bases, J lost 3 bases, and 14 bases stayed unmatched. This CDR3 has 18 amino acids. This CDR3 is CASSLAKGGQSFLYEQYF. CDR3 sequence (DNA): TGTGCCAGCAGCTTAGCTAAAGGGGGACAGTCTTTCCTCTACGAGCAGTACTTC.

V usage is TRBV2 and J usage is TRBJ1-4; D is uncertain. Per the germline V gene, CDR1 is SNHLY and CDR2 is FYNNEI. Between the trimmed V and J ends, which lost 2 bases and 8 bases, there was a span of 15 bases. CDR3 length equals 15 residues. CDR3 sequence reads: CASSEYVSPREKLFF. The DNA of the CDR3 is TGTGCCAGCAGTGAATACGTCTCCCCCCGGGAAAAACTGTTTTTT.

The V call is TRBV9, the J call TRBJ2-7, with 8 bases aligning to TRBD2. The CDR3 contains 14 residues. Germline V lookup: CDR1 SGDLS, CDR2 YYNGEE. The J segment lost 6 bases and the V segment lost 3 bases, leaving 8 bases of the junction unmatched. As DNA, the CDR3 is TGTGCCAGCAGCGCCGGGGGGGCTCAGGGCGAGCAGTACTTC. As protein: CASSAGGAQGEQYF.

CDR3 coding DNA: TGTGCCAGCAGCCTTACGCCGGGACGGACCTACGAGCAGTACTTC. Residues: CASSLTPGRTYEQYF. The chain is built from TRBV27 and TRBJ2-7; the D gene could be TRBD1 or TRBD2 (5 bases each). In germline, CDR1 is MNHEY, CDR2 SMNVEV (reference sequence). V lost 6 bases to trimming and J lost 2 bases, with 17 bases between them. The CDR3 runs 15 residues.

This chain links TRBV21-1 with TRBJ2-2; the table's D call of TRBD1 was not tested on the DNA. TRBV21-1 is listed as a pseudogene. The CDR3 loop spans 15 amino acids. CDR3: CARGGEGSSTGELFF. Here the CDR3 DNA reads TGTGCCCGAGGGGGTGAGGGGAGTTCCACCGGGGAGCTGTTTTTT.